This passage covers 26 T cell receptor beta chains from one sample sequenced in a study of blood T cell repertoires in COVID-19. Using immunoSEQ multiplex PCR, the repertoire was profiled, and TCRdb retains in-frame clones only, with some absent. The sample carries 130,000 or so clones, around 80% recorded once. Sample: peripheral blood. The source is a man at least 80 years old with active or convalescent COVID-19.

The V call is TRBV7-6, the J call TRBJ1-1; D uncertain. V lost 1 base and J 1 base, leaving 13 bases between the germline ends. CDR1 is SGHVS and CDR2 is FNYEAQ in the germline V gene. CDR3 length equals 16 residues. The CDR3 coding sequence is TGTGCCAGCAGCTTAGAGTACGGGATGGGGAACACTGAAGCTTTCTTT. Translating it yields CASSLEYGMGNTEAFF.

This chain links TRBV3-1 (or the pseudogene TRBV3-2) with TRBJ1-4; 7 bases are a match to TRBD1. With V trimmed by 7 bases and J by 8 bases, 16 bases remained unmatched. The CDR3 consists of 16 residues. Germline lookup yields CDR1 LGHDT and CDR2 YNNKEL (reference sequence). Written as DNA, the CDR3 is TGTGCCAGCACTAACTTCTACAGGGGCCAGGGGGAAAAACTGTTTTTT. Protein: CASTNFYRGQGEKLFF.

This chain uses TRBV24-1 with TRBJ1-5; D call uncertain. The germline V gene encodes CDR1 KGHDR and CDR2 SFDVKD. V lost 4 bases and J 0 bases, leaving 15 bases between the germline ends. CDR3 size: 17 residues. This CDR3 reads CATSDHASLNSNQPQHF. CDR3 in DNA: TGTGCCACCAGTGACCACGCCAGTTTGAATAGCAATCAGCCCCAGCATTTT.

This rearrangement joins TRBV7-2 to TRBJ1-1; the D is unclear. The CDR3 sequence is 13 residues long. Germline CDR1 reads SGHTA; CDR2 reads FQGNSA. Trimming cost V 6 bases and J 4 bases, with 12 bases left between them. The CDR3 region has the DNA TGTGCCAGCAGGAGATGGGAGGTCACTGAAGCTTTCTTT. Amino acids: CASRRWEVTEAFF.

The chain combines TRBV6-6 with TRBJ1-2, with unresolved D. The germline V and J ends were trimmed by 8 bases and 6 bases, with 16 bases remaining between them. This CDR3 spans 13 amino acids. CDR1 MNHNY and CDR2 SVGAGI come from the germline V gene (reference sequence). The CDR3 protein is CASGFRGGDGYTF. The CDR3 DNA follows: TGTGCCAGCGGTTTTCGAGGCGGAGATGGCTACACCTTC.

The chain couples TRBV18 to TRBJ1-6, with unresolved D. This CDR3 comprises 15 residues. Germline CDR1 KGHSH, CDR2 LQKENI. With 6 bases removed from V and 0 bases from J, the gap between germline ends came to 9 bases. This chain's CDR3 is CASSPASSYNSPLHF. In DNA form, the CDR3 reads TGTGCCAGCTCCCCAGCGAGCTCCTATAATTCACCCCTCCACTTT. The full variable domain, completed using reference TRBV18 and TRBJ1-6, is NAGVMQNPRHLVRRRGQEARLRCSPMKGHSHVYWYRQLPEEGLKFMVYLQKENIIDESGMPKERFSAEFPKEGPSILRIQQVVRGDSAAYFCASSPASSYNSPLHFGNGTRLTVT.

In its sample, this clone was seen a few times. The gene calls are TRBV10-3 and TRBJ1-1; D not resolved. The V gene's germline CDR1 is ENHRY and CDR2 SYGVKD. The germline V and J ends were trimmed by 4 bases and 0 bases, with 6 bases remaining between them. The CDR3 is 13 amino acids. The CDR3 spells CAISADLNTEAFF. The CDR3 nucleotides are TGTGCCATCAGTGCGGACTTGAACACTGAAGCTTTCTTT.

This chain connects TRBV27 to TRBJ2-7; perhaps TRBD2 as D (6 bases). CDR3 length equals 15 residues. V lost 7 bases and J lost 3, with 19 bases in between. CDR1 and CDR2 from the germline V gene are MNHEY and SMNVEV (reference sequence). For the CDR3, the DNA is TGTGCCAGCACCCCTCTGGCGGGACGGGGCTACGAGCAGTACTTC. Amino acids: CASTPLAGRGYEQYF.

The J gene is TRBJ1-1, the V gene TRBV5-3; 8 bases are a match to TRBD1. TRBV5-3 is placed among ORFs of uncertain function. The CDR3 has 16 residues. V dropped 2 bases and J dropped 3; count of bases not matched to a gene: 9. The DNA for the CDR3 is TGTGCCAGAAGCTTTTTCCCGGACAGGGTTGACACTGAAGCTTTCTTT. Translation: CARSFFPDRVDTEAFF.

CDR3 DNA: TGTGCCAGCAGCTTGAACAGGAACACTGAAGCTTTCTTT. As protein: CASSLNRNTEAFF. The V call is TRBV7-2, the J call TRBJ1-1; D gene ambiguous. The CDR3 contains 13 residues. Per the germline V gene, CDR1 is SGHTA and CDR2 is FQGNSA. V dropped 3 bases and J dropped 1 base, with 6 bases sitting between them.

The rearrangement joins TRBV5-1 to TRBJ1-2; 11 nucleotides align to TRBD1. The CDR3 length is 13 residues. CDR1 is SGHRS, CDR2 YFSETQ, per germline. The J segment lost 7 bases and the V segment lost 4 bases, leaving 3 bases of the junction unmatched. CDR3 residues: CASSLGQGAGYTF. The CDR3 coding sequence is TGCGCCAGCAGCCTCGGACAGGGGGCTGGCTACACCTTC.

The V gene is TRBV5-1, the J gene TRBJ2-3, with D possibly being TRBD1 (5 bases). Germline CDR1 is SGHRS and CDR2 is YFSETQ. V lost 0 bases and J lost 0, with 8 bases in between. CDR3 length: 15 residues. The CDR3 DNA sequence: TGCGCCAGCAGCTTGGGGGGCCCGAGCACAGATACGCAGTATTTT. This encodes CASSLGGPSTDTQYF.

As concerns this clone: This CDR3 is also generated by other DNA sequences in the sample. This sequence joins TRBV18 and TRBJ1-2, with 10 nucleotides matching TRBD1. CDR3 length: 13 amino acids. Germline values: CDR1 KGHSH, CDR2 LQKENI. The J segment lost 8 bases and the V segment lost 3 bases, leaving 3 bases of the junction unmatched. CDR3 bases: TGTGCCAGCTCACCCGACAGGGGGCTCGGCTACACCTTC. This translates into CASSPDRGLGYTF.

This rearrangement joins TRBV3-1 (or the pseudogene TRBV3-2) to TRBJ2-3; maybe TRBD1 (6 bases). Germline V gene sequence: CDR1 LGHDT, CDR2 YNNKEL (reference sequence). CDR3 length equals 15 residues. V was pared by 2 bases and J by 2 bases, with 11 bases between. The CDR3: CASSQQQGNTDTQYF. DNA for the CDR3: TGTGCCAGCAGCCAACAACAGGGAAACACAGATACGCAGTATTTT.

The V gene is TRBV6-2 or TRBV6-3, the J gene TRBJ1-2, with 7 nucleotides matching TRBD1. V lost 5 bases and J lost 7; bases outside the gene matches: 7. The CDR3 is 13 amino acids. CDR1 is MNHEY, CDR2 SVGEGT, per germline. This CDR3 reads CASSPGTETGYTF. The CDR3 DNA reads as TGTGCCAGCAGTCCGGGGACAGAGACTGGCTACACCTTC.

The CDR3 nucleotides are TGTGCCAGCAGCTTAGAAGCGGAAAAACTGTTTTTT. Translating it yields CASSLEAEKLFF. This rearrangement joins TRBV7-9 to TRBJ1-4; the D is unclear. The germline V gene has CDR1 SEHNR and CDR2 FQNEAQ (reference sequence). The CDR3 is 12 amino acids. V was cut by 1 base and J by 8 bases, with 5 bases left in between. Full variable domain (remainder filled in from reference TRBV7-9 and TRBJ1-4): DTGVSQNPRHKITKRGQNVTFRCDPISEHNRLYWYRQTLGQGPEFLTYFQNEAQLEKSRLLSDRFSAERPKGSFSTLEIQRTEQGDSAMYLCASSLEAEKLFFGSGTQLSVL.

The gene calls are TRBV6-6 and TRBJ1-5; tentatively, D is TRBD1 (5 bases). Deletions cut 4 bases from V and 1 base from J, with 11 bases between. The CDR3 extends over 15 amino acids. CDR1 and CDR2 from the germline V gene are MNHNY and SVGAGI (reference sequence). CDR3: CASSSAGGSNQPQHF. The CDR3 DNA is TGTGCCAGCAGTTCCGCGGGGGGGAGCAATCAGCCCCAGCATTTT.

The chain combines TRBV19 with TRBJ2-5; 9 nucleotides line up with TRBD1. This CDR3 has 15 amino acids. Trimming cost V 6 bases and J 2 bases; bases outside gene matches: 7. CDR1 LNHDA and CDR2 SQIVND come from the germline V gene (reference sequence). The CDR3 DNA is TGTGCCAGTAGCAAAGGGGACAGGGTTCAAGAGACCCAGTACTTC. It encodes CASSKGDRVQETQYF.

The genes are TRBV4-3 and TRBJ2-1; the D gene is possibly TRBD2 (6 bases). Trimming stripped 1 base from V and 4 bases from J, with 11 bases between. This CDR3 comprises 15 residues. Germline V gene sequence: CDR1 LGHNA, CDR2 YSLEER. DNA of the CDR3: TGCGCCAGCAGCCAAGTAATAGCGGATTACAATGAGCAGTTCTTC. Amino acid sequence: CASSQVIADYNEQFF.

The genes are TRBV6-2 or TRBV6-3 and TRBJ2-2; no firm D call. Trimming took off 0 bases at V and 0 bases at J, with 8 bases between the two ends. The CDR3 covers 16 residues. Per the germline V gene, CDR1 is MNHEY and CDR2 is SVGEGT. CDR3 in amino acids: CASSYSRRTNTGELFF. CDR3 DNA: TGTGCCAGCAGTTACTCTCGCAGGACGAACACCGGGGAGCTGTTTTTT.

The gene calls are TRBV14 and TRBJ2-3; D remains ambiguous. Germline assignment: CDR1 SGHDN and CDR2 FVKESK. The CDR3 runs 15 residues. Trimming removed 0 bases from V and 1 base from J, with 8 bases in between. The CDR3 DNA reads TGTGCCAGCAGCCAAGAACAGTACGGCACAGATACGCAGTATTTT. Protein sequence: CASSQEQYGTDTQYF.

V gene TRBV6-2 or TRBV6-3 combines with J gene TRBJ2-5; a weak D match, TRBD1 (5 bases). The germline V gene encodes CDR1 MNHEY and CDR2 SVGEGT. This CDR3 spans 15 amino acids. Trimming took 2 bases from V and 5 from J, leaving 15 bases between them. Here the CDR3 DNA reads TGTGCCAGCAGTTACGCTGGGGCGATCTACGAGACCCAGTACTTC. Its translation: CASSYAGAIYETQYF.

This clone turned up a few times. CDR3 in amino acids: CASSLVASGGSGTQYF. The CDR3 DNA follows: TGCGCCAGCAGCTTGGTGGCTAGCGGGGGGTCTGGGACCCAGTACTTC. The chain links TRBV5-1 to TRBJ2-5; TRBD2 agrees at 11 bases. V was pared by 0 bases and J by 7 bases, with 8 bases of the junction left unmatched. This CDR3 is 16 amino acids long. The germline gives CDR1 SGHRS, CDR2 YFSETQ.

The chain uses TRBV2 and TRBJ1-5, with D possibly matching TRBD1 (5 bases). Germline V gene data show CDR1 as SNHLY and CDR2 as FYNNEI. This CDR3 spans 15 amino acids. The germline V and J ends were trimmed by 4 bases and 2 bases, with 12 bases remaining between them. CDR3 DNA: TGTGCCAGCAGTGCGGAGGGGTTGGGCAATCAGCCCCAGCATTTT. It specifies CASSAEGLGNQPQHF.

This chain uses TRBV27 with TRBJ2-7; 9 bases agree with TRBD1. This CDR3 is 15 amino acids long. Germline CDR1 reads MNHEY; CDR2 reads SMNVEV (reference sequence). The trim removed 1 base at V and 5 bases at J, leaving 6 bases unmatched. CDR3 in amino acids: CASSLLGTGYNEQYF. CDR3 sequence (DNA): TGTGCCAGCAGTTTATTAGGGACAGGGTACAACGAGCAGTACTTC.

V gene TRBV5-6 combines with J gene TRBJ1-3; D gene ambiguous. Germline V gene lookup returns CDR1 SGHDT and CDR2 YYEEEE. The CDR3 runs 14 residues. Trimming left V 3 bases short and J 0 bases short, with 7 bases between. The CDR3 bases are TGTGCCAGCAGCTCTCAGGTCTCTGGAAACACCATATATTTT. Protein: CASSSQVSGNTIYF.